The rows below give T cell receptor beta chains drawn from one sample of a study of graft-versus-host responses after intestinal transplantation. For these receptors, no antigen is known. Profiled with immunoSEQ multiplex PCR; TCRdb holds only in-frame clones, not every one. The sample holds nearly 95,000 clones; more than 85% are singletons and the top ten take 1.5% to 2%. The material was unstimulated CD8+ T cells sorted from spleen or lymph node cells, obtained before intestinal transplant. The receptors come from a human donor who received an intestinal transplant. CDR3s include the opening cysteine and the closing phenylalanine or tryptophan. A D gene is named only where the DNA matches it firmly. Some rows have no size entry. The others give once, few or many, or a class for an expanded clone.

size	V	D	J	DNA	CDR3
-	TRBV19	-	TRBJ2-1	TGTGCCAGTAGTATTAGTAGGAGGGGCGATGAGCAGTTCTTC	CASSISRRGDEQFF
-	TRBV7-2	-	TRBJ1-1	TGTGCCAGCAGCTTTGACACGAAAGAAGCTTTCTTT	CASSFDTKEAFF
-	TRBV13	TRBD2	TRBJ2-1	TGTGCCAGCAGCACCCTCCTAGCGGGGGGGAGAGCTGGCGAGCAGTTCTTC	CASSTLLAGGRAGEQFF
-	TRBV4-3	TRBD1	TRBJ1-1	TGCGCCAGCAGCCAATACGAGACAGGGGGCGGGGGCACTGAAGCTTTCTTT	CASSQYETGGGGTEAFF
-	TRBV7-9	-	TRBJ2-7	TGTGCCAGCACCCCAGGGGTCCCCTACGAGCAGTACTTC	CASTPGVPYEQYF
-	TRBV4-1	TRBD1	TRBJ1-2	TGCGCCAGCAGCCAAGCCCGAATGGGGAACAGGGGCGGCTACACCTTC	CASSQARMGNRGGYTF
-	TRBV13	TRBD1	TRBJ2-7	TGTGCCAGCAGCCTCGGGCAGGGGGCTTACGAGCAGTACTTC	CASSLGQGAYEQYF
-	TRBV2	-	TRBJ2-7	TGTGCCAGCATGTCAGTGAGGACTGACTCCTACGAGCAGTACTTC	CASMSVRTDSYEQYF
-	TRBV6-5	-	TRBJ1-1	TGTGCCAGCAGTTACGGGGCCTCCGACACTGAAGCTTTCTTT	CASSYGASDTEAFF
once	TRBV19	-	TRBJ2-5	TGTGCCAGTCAGGGTGGGGAGACCCAGTACTTC	CASQGGETQYF
-	TRBV7-6	-	TRBJ2-3	TGTGCCAGCAGTTTGGACTCGCCGCTGGGGGATACGCAGTATTTT	CASSLDSPLGDTQYF
-	TRBV4-3	TRBD1	TRBJ2-7	TGCGCCAGCAGCCAAGATAGGACAGGGTTATCCTACGAGCAGTACTTC	CASSQDRTGLSYEQYF
-	TRBV9	TRBD2	TRBJ2-5	TGTGCCAGCAGCGACACTAGCGGGGGGGCCGAAGAGACCCAGTACTTC	CASSDTSGGAEETQYF
-	TRBV30	-	TRBJ2-7	TGTGCCTGGAGGGGGCACCCCTCCTACGAGCAGTACTTC	CAWRGHPSYEQYF
-	TRBV10-3	-	TRBJ2-1	TGTGCCATCAGTGAGTCAGCTAACCCCTACAATGAGCAGTTCTTC	CAISESANPYNEQFF
-	TRBV7-9	TRBD1	TRBJ1-2	TGTGCCAGCAGCCCGGGGACAGGGAACCCCGACTACACCTTC	CASSPGTGNPDYTF